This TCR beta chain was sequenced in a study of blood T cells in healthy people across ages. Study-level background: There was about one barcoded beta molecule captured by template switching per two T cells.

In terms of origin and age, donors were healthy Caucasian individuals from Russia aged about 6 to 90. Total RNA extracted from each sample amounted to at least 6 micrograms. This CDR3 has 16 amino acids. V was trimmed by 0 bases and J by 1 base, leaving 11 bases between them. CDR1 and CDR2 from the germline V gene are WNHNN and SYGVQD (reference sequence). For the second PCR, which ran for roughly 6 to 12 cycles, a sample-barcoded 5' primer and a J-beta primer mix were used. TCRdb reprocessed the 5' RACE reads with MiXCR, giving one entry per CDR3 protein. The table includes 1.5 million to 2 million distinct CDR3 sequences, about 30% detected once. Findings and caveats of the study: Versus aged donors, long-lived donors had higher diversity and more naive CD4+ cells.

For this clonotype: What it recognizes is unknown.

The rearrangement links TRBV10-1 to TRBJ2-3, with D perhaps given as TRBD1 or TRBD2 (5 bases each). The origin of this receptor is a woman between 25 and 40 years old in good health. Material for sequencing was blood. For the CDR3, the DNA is TGCGCCAGCAGTGAGTCGAGTCCGGGGCGCACAGATACGCAGTATTTT. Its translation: CASSESSPGRTDTQYF.